This T cell receptor beta chain stems from a study of blood T cells in healthy people across ages. There are a few counts of this clonotype. Germline V gene lookup returns CDR1 SQVTM and CDR2 ANQGSEA. The V end lost 5 bases, the J end lost 1 base, and 8 bases lay between the germline ends. The CDR3 is 12 amino acids. The authors ran a second PCR of about 6 to 11 cycles using a sample-barcoded 5' primer and a J-beta primer mix. TCRdb called the 5' RACE reads again in MiXCR, with one record for every CDR3 protein. Found here are around 780,000 distinct CDR3 sequences, around three fifths of them singletons; the top ten hold roughly 25%.

The TCR originated in a man in his forties or fifties in good health. The chain has TRBV29-1 and TRBJ2-5; tentatively, D is TRBD2 (6 bases). Sample: blood. CDR3 DNA: TGCAGCGTTCGTAGCGGCCAAGAGACCCAGTACTTC. It specifies CSVRSGQETQYF.